Shown below are 7 T cell receptor beta chains from a single sample sequenced in a study of follicular helper T cells after annual influenza vaccination. Produced via immunoSEQ multiplex PCR; TCRdb's table is partial and in-frame only. The sample includes a few thousand clones, 70% to 85% of them seen just once. Time point denoted: 2015-2016 season, pre-vaccination. The sample here was CXCR5+ CD38- circulating T follicular helper cells from blood, taken on the day of influenza vaccination. The sample's subset: circulating Tfh, non-naive CD4+CXCR5+PD-1+ (ICOS+CD38+ or ICOS-CD38-). Receptor source: an adult who received the influenza vaccine.

The V gene is TRBV6-5, the J gene TRBJ1-5; 7 nucleotides align to TRBD1. V lost 6 bases to trimming and J lost 7 bases; unmatched junction nucleotides: 12. The CDR3 spans 15 residues. Germline CDR1 and CDR2: MNHEY and SVGAGI. DNA of the CDR3: TGTGCCAGCAGACCTGACAGGGTGGCAGGGCAGCCCCAGCATTTT. Residues: CASRPDRVAGQPQHF.

The chain combines TRBV5-1 with TRBJ2-3; TRBD2 aligns across 15 bases. CDR3 length: 18 residues. Trimming at V came to 4 bases and at J to 2 bases, leaving 8 bases not matched to a gene. Per the germline V gene, CDR1 is SGHRS and CDR2 is YFSETQ. CDR3 sequence (DNA): TGCGCCAGCAGCCTTCAGGGACTAGCGGGGGGAAACACAGATACGCAGTATTTT. It translates to CASSLQGLAGGNTDTQYF.

This chain links TRBV2 with TRBJ1-2; D ambiguous. The CDR3 sequence is 13 residues long. The germline V gene encodes CDR1 SNHLY and CDR2 FYNNEI. Trimming pared 8 bases from V and 5 bases from J, leaving 15 bases between. The CDR3 DNA sequence: TGTGCCAGCTCCCAACAAAGACAATATGGCTACACCTTC. Translation gives CASSQQRQYGYTF.

This chain uses TRBV7-3 with TRBJ2-1; 10 bases are shared with TRBD1. This CDR3 comprises 15 residues. V trimming: 2 bases; J trimming: 7 bases; junction bases outside the gene matches: 5. The germline V gene encodes CDR1 SGHTA and CDR2 FQGTGA. The CDR3 DNA reads as TGTGCCAGCAGCTTATCGGGGACAGGGGAAAATGAGCAGTTCTTC. As protein: CASSLSGTGENEQFF.

The chain links TRBV5-5 to TRBJ2-1, with 9 bases fitting TRBD2. This CDR3 has 16 residues. The germline V gene encodes CDR1 SGHKS and CDR2 YYEKEE (reference sequence). V trimming: 3 bases; J trimming: 6 bases; junction bases outside the gene matches: 10. This chain's CDR3 is CASSSWAGGPGNEQFF. DNA for the CDR3: TGTGCCAGCAGCTCATGGGCGGGGGGGCCTGGCAATGAGCAGTTCTTC.

The CDR3 DNA follows: TGCGCCAGCAGCTACGACAGGGGGCCGGCCAGTGGCCTCCAGTTCTTC. This codes for CASSYDRGPASGLQFF. The chain recombines TRBV5-1 with TRBJ2-1; TRBD1 agrees at 10 bases. CDR1 and CDR2 (germline): SGHRS, YFSETQ. Losses at the gene ends were 3 bases for V and 13 bases for J; bases not matched to a gene: 16. CDR3 length: 16 amino acids.

This clone has just a few counts. The chain employs TRBV14 and TRBJ2-7, with D perhaps matching TRBD2 (5 bases). The CDR3 contains 14 residues. Germline V gene sequence: CDR1 SGHDN, CDR2 FVKESK. The V end was cut by 1 base, the J end by 3 bases, with 10 bases between. The DNA of the CDR3 is TGTGCCAGCAGCCAAGTTGGTCGGGGCTACGAGCAGTACTTC. Translation gives CASSQVGRGYEQYF. Based on the CDR3 plus reference TRBV14 and TRBJ2-7, the full variable domain is EAGVTQFPSHSVIEKGQTVTLRCDPISGHDNLYWYRRVMGKEIKFLLHFVKESKQDESGMPNNRFLAERTGGTYSTLKVQPAELEDSGVYFCASSQVGRGYEQYFGPGTRLTVT.